This T cell receptor (beta chain) was found in a study of T cell responses to AZD1222 COVID-19 vaccine. Background on the study: Doses given second, at about 4 or about 12 weeks, were pooled.

The junction had 11 bases not matched to a gene; V was cut back by 8 bases and J by 5 bases. The CDR3 is 14 amino acids. Germline assignment: CDR1 SGDLS and CDR2 YYNGEE. As concerns this clone: Its target is unknown.

Produced via immunoSEQ multiplex PCR; TCRdb's table is partial and in-frame only. The table lists some 130,000 clones, roughly 90% of them singletons, with 7% to 8.5% in the top ten. Study-wide results and limits: Repertoire sampling occurred only after the peak T cell response.

The receptor was derived from an adult in good health. Sequences were derived from peripheral blood, sampled on day 0 of AZD1222 vaccination. This rearrangement joins TRBV9 to TRBJ2-5; the match to TRBD2 covers 8 bases. The CDR3 here is CASSRREGGETQYF. CDR3 DNA sequence: TGTGCCAGTTCACGCCGGGAGGGCGGGGAGACCCAGTACTTC.